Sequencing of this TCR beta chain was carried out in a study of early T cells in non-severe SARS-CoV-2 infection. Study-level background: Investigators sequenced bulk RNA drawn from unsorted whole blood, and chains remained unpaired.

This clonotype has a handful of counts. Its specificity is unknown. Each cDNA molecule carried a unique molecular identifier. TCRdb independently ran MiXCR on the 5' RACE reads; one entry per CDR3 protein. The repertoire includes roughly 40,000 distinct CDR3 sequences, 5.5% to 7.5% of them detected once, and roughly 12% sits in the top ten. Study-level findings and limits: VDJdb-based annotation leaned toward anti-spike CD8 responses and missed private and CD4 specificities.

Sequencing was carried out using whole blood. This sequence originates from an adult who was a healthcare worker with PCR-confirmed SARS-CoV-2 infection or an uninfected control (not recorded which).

The CDR3 DNA reads as TGTGCCAGCAGTTCCATAGTTAGAGGGGATAATTCACCCCTCCACTTT. It encodes CASSSIVRGDNSPLHF. The J gene is TRBJ1-6, the V gene TRBV6-6; D perhaps matches TRBD1 (5 bases). Trimming removed 4 bases at V and 5 bases at J, with 15 bases between. Germline CDR1 and CDR2: MNHNY and SVGAGI (reference sequence). The CDR3 length is 16 residues.